This T cell receptor beta chain stems from a study of beta chain features in type 1 diabetes (dated by TCRdb to the late 2010s). A note on the overall study: Mean age, gender distribution, total cell number and subset yield were not different between patients and healthy donors. Regulatory and stem cell-like memory subsets were isolated from only 8 patients and roughly eight healthy donors, whereas naive and central memory subsets came from all 30 or so donors. A total of some 110 million sorted cells were examined across all samples, and the number of cells per subset was strongly correlated with RNA yield. The study compared TCRB repertoires of sorted circulating CD4+ T cell subsets between recently diagnosed type 1 diabetes patients and matched healthy donors.

Trimming at the junction amounts to 1 base on V and 9 bases on J, and the germline ends lie 19 bases apart. The germline V gene (reference sequence) provides CDR1 LNHNV and CDR2 YYDKDF. The CDR3 goes from the cysteine to the phenylalanine over 15 residues. Only the CDR3 part of the read is kept: 45 bases, read in frame from the first base. The entire isolated RNA was reverse transcribed using the High Capacity cDNA Reverse Transcription Kit, and thus expressed TCRB transcripts were sequenced. Deep immunoSEQ sequencing was performed on naive, central memory and regulatory T cell samples, with an average of roughly 3.6 million total reads per sample. After sorted cells were lysed in RLT buffer, RNA was extracted with DNase-treated RNeasy Micro or Mini kits, with the choice depending on cell number. Each cell subset was processed on its own to prevent cross-contamination, while patient and healthy donor samples were processed together. Using the immunoSEQ multiplex PCR, TCRB sequences were amplified from cDNA into 87-bp fragments spanning the CDR3 region. Amplicons were sequenced on the Illumina HiSeq platform. In the original analysis: Synthetic template baselines were used to correct PCR bias computationally, reads within Hamming distance 2 were collapsed together, and singletons that could not be merged were discarded. Reads were aligned against IMGT so that V, D and J genes, CDR3 length and insertions or deletions at six rearrangement sites could be assigned. Within each subset, clonotype counts were normalized to sorted cell number, after which true diversity and Gini coefficients were computed with the tcR R package. The overlap coefficient, calculated on TCRB nucleotide sequences, was used to quantify repertoire sharing. TCRdb limited this immuneACCESS table to in-frame rearrangements with V and J called. A share of clones is missing; checked studies link under half to unresolved V genes, and the rest is unexplained. Clonal size and the V and J genes are those of that table, whereas D and trimming came from the DNA. The sample table contains more than 150,000 clones; only one count was recorded for about 13% of them. The ten largest clones add up to 0.62% of the sample.

As regards this clone: The antigen it recognizes is unknown. Base qualities were left out, and no much larger clone turns up one base away.

Beyond this particular receptor, the publication reports: Shorter templates might be favored by PCR, yet because patient and control samples were amplified and corrected together, any such skew would affect both groups equally. Because the HLA sub-analyses included only small numbers of individuals, any influence of HLA type on TCRB rearrangement was left unresolved. Naive, central memory and regulatory TCRB repertoires appeared to be more alike among patients than among healthy donors. Fewer insertions and more nucleotide deletions at VDJ recombination sites were observed in patients with type 1 diabetes, implying thymic rearrangement abnormalities. Because cDNA rather than genomic DNA was sequenced, highly expressing activated cells could have been over-represented, although no difference in activation and CD3 levels was found between groups. A moderate but significant shortening of TCRB CDR3 length was observed in type 1 diabetes patients in all four CD4+ subsets.

Each donor gave one peripheral blood draw, averaging roughly 120 mL, which was collected into heparinised tubes. Naive, central memory, regulatory and stem cell-like memory CD4+ T cells were sorted on a BD FACSAria II using a panel including CD45RO, CCR7, CD25, CD127, CD95 and CD27. Purity was above 95% for every sorted population. Right away, PBMCs were isolated by Lymphoprep density gradient centrifugation and were stained directly, with no culture step. Samples were stained and sorted in pairs, with one healthy donor and one patient per experiment, so that batch effects were minimized. The V gene is TRBV15 and the J gene is TRBJ2-7, and TRBD1 may be the D gene, going by 5 matching bases. What was sequenced was central memory CD4+ T cells from blood. The TCR originated in a woman younger than 35 in good health. The CDR3 amino acid sequence is: CATSRGPQGGKVQYF. The base sequence is TGTGCCACCAGCAGAGGCCCCCAGGGTGGTAAAGTGCAGTACTTC.